This record concerns one TCR beta chain sequence. The data are from a study of CD8+ T cells in alopecia areata. Extraction and reverse transcription of RNA yielded cDNA as the sequencing template. Generated by immunoSEQ multiplex PCR, the TCRdb table keeps only in-frame clones and is missing some. The table records 90,000 to 150,000 clones, roughly 66% of them present only once. The CDR3 is made up of 14 amino acids. Trimming left V 8 bases short and J 5 bases short, with 18 bases between. CDR1 MGHDK and CDR2 SYGVNS come from the germline V gene. The specimen was CD4+ T cells sorted from blood. The chain uses TRBV25-1 and TRBJ1-2; possibly TRBD1 for D (5 bases). The TCR originated in a human donor in good health. This chain's CDR3 is CASRPRGAGYGYTF. For the CDR3, the DNA is TGTGCCAGCCGACCGAGGGGCGCGGGATATGGCTACACCTTC.